Included here is one TCR beta chain sequence, with context. Its antigen is undetermined. The data are from a study of neoadjuvant anti-PD-1 for oral cavity cancer. On the study more broadly: Around day 43, patients without progression received a fourth nivolumab dose before surgery. Study findings and constraints: Higher pretreatment Treg/Th17 ratios tracked higher pretreatment blood clonality.

Sample time point: after neoadjuvant nivolumab, at surgical resection. TCRdb keeps only in-frame clones here, not all; method: immunoSEQ multiplex PCR. Altogether over 65,000 clones are present, about nine tenths being singletons, with the ten largest covering more than 2.5%. After removal of 7 bases from V and 3 bases from J, the junction contained 7 bases not matched to a gene. The CDR3 is made up of 13 amino acids. CDR1 SGHRS and CDR2 YFSETQ come from the germline V gene. This chain connects TRBV5-1 to TRBJ2-7; 7 positions match TRBD1. This TCR was sampled from a person between 40 and 85 years old with oral cavity squamous cell carcinoma. This specimen was PBMCs, taken after nivolumab (anti-PD-1) treatment. CDR3 protein: CASSSGQLYEQYF. CDR3 coding DNA: TGCGCCAGCTCCTCGGGACAGCTCTACGAGCAGTACTTC.